This is a list of T cell receptor beta chains from one sample in a study of T cells in Graves' hyperthyroidism and ophthalmopathy. TCRdb processed the multiplex PCR reads anew with MiXCR; each CDR3 protein has one entry. The repertoire holds about 550,000 distinct CDR3 sequences, about 20% seen once, with less than 30% in the top ten. The sequenced material came from blood. The source of these receptors is a man in his late teens or twenties with Graves' hyperthyroidism. The CDR3 runs from the conserved cysteine through the conserved F or W. Fields, in order: clone size, D gene, V gene, J gene, CDR3 DNA, CDR3 protein. The D gene is left open where the match is weak. Clone size is given for some rows only: seen once, a few or many times, or a class if the clone is expanded.

size: many; D: .; V: TRBV4-1; J: TRBJ1-1; DNA: TGCGCCAGCAGCCCCCACGGACCTCCGAACCCTGAAGCTTTCTTT; CDR3: CASSPHGPPNPEAFF
size: .; D: TRBD2; V: TRBV2; J: TRBJ2-7; DNA: TGTGCCAGCACTAGGACTAGCGGGAACTACGAGCAGTACTTC; CDR3: CASTRTSGNYEQYF
size: .; D: .; V: TRBV10-3; J: TRBJ1-1; DNA: TGTGCCATCAGTGATGCAGTTAACACTGAAGCTTTCTTT; CDR3: CAISDAVNTEAFF
size: many; D: TRBD1; V: TRBV13; J: TRBJ2-5; DNA: TGTGCCAGCAGCCCGGGGACAGTAGGAGAGACCCAGTACTTC; CDR3: CASSPGTVGETQYF
size: many; D: .; V: TRBV19; J: TRBJ2-7; DNA: TGTGCCAGTAGTATGGCGGGGCTCCGCTACGAGCAGTACTTC; CDR3: CASSMAGLRYEQYF
size: .; D: TRBD1; V: TRBV3-1; J: TRBJ1-2; DNA: TGTGCCAGCAGCCAAGGAACCGGACAGGGAAACTATGGCTACACCTTC; CDR3: CASSQGTGQGNYGYTF
size: few; D: .; V: TRBV5-1; J: TRBJ1-2; DNA: TGCGCCAGCAGGCAGCCTGGGGCGTATGGCTACACCTTC; CDR3: CASRQPGAYGYTF
size: many; D: .; V: TRBV9; J: TRBJ2-2; DNA: TGTGCCAGCAGTGTGGGCGGATCCACCGGGGAGCTGTTTTTT; CDR3: CASSVGGSTGELFF
size: few; D: .; V: TRBV29-1; J: TRBJ2-2; DNA: TGCAGCGTTAAGATCTCAACGAACACCGGGGAGCTGTTTTTT; CDR3: CSVKISTNTGELFF
size: few; D: .; V: TRBV2; J: TRBJ2-5; DNA: TGTGCCAGCAGTGATAGGACTACTCAAGAGACCCAGTACTTC; CDR3: CASSDRTTQETQYF
size: .; D: TRBD1; V: TRBV12-3/TRBV12-4; J: TRBJ1-3; DNA: TGTGCCAGCAGTTTATTCCACAGGGGGGTTGGAAACACCATATATTTT; CDR3: CASSLFHRGVGNTIYF
size: few; D: .; V: TRBV12-3/TRBV12-4; J: TRBJ2-7; DNA: TGTGCCAGCAGTTTGGTGGTAGCGGAGAGCTACGAGCAGTACTTC; CDR3: CASSLVVAESYEQYF
size: many; D: .; V: TRBV6-1; J: TRBJ1-3; DNA: TGTGCCAGCAGTGAAGTTGGGGTGGAGGGAAACACCATATATTTT; CDR3: CASSEVGVEGNTIYF
size: many; D: TRBD1; V: TRBV20-1; J: TRBJ1-1; DNA: TGCAGTGCTAGAGATCGGGGGACAGGGCCTGAAGCTTTCTTT; CDR3: CSARDRGTGPEAFF
size: .; D: .; V: TRBV29-1; J: TRBJ1-2; DNA: TGCAGCGGTGGGGGCATCTATGGCTACACCTTC; CDR3: CSGGGIYGYTF
size: many; D: TRBD1; V: TRBV2; J: TRBJ2-7; DNA: TGTGCCAGCAGCCAAAGTTGGGACAGGGACTCCTACGAGCAGTACTTC; CDR3: CASSQSWDRDSYEQYF
size: many; D: TRBD1; V: TRBV6-5; J: TRBJ1-2; DNA: TGTGCCAGCAGTTTTATAGCAGGGGGCTTCATAAACTATGGCTACACCTTC; CDR3: CASSFIAGGFINYGYTF
size: many; D: .; V: TRBV28; J: TRBJ2-7; DNA: TGTGCCAGCAGTTTATTCCGCCCGTCCACCCTCTATAGCTACGAGCAGTACTTC; CDR3: CASSLFRPSTLYSYEQYF
size: many; D: .; V: TRBV7-8; J: TRBJ1-1; DNA: TGTGCCAGCAGCTTAGCCGTAGGGAGGACTGAAGCTTTCTTT; CDR3: CASSLAVGRTEAFF
size: many; D: .; V: TRBV6-1; J: TRBJ1-1; DNA: TGTGCCAGCAGTGAGCACGAGGGGGAGACTGAAGCTTTCTTT; CDR3: CASSEHEGETEAFF
size: many; D: .; V: TRBV4-2; J: TRBJ2-7; DNA: TGTGCCAGCAGCCAAGATCCAGGTAAAAGCTCCTACGAGCAGTACTTC; CDR3: CASSQDPGKSSYEQYF
size: many; D: .; V: TRBV19; J: TRBJ1-5; DNA: TGTGCCAGTAGTTCAGTGAGCAATCAGCCCCAGCATTTT; CDR3: CASSSVSNQPQHF
size: many; D: .; V: TRBV6-5; J: TRBJ2-7; DNA: TGTGCCAGCAGTTACGGGAAGGGATACGAGCAGTACTTC; CDR3: CASSYGKGYEQYF
size: .; D: .; V: TRBV12-3/TRBV12-4; J: TRBJ2-5; DNA: TGTGCCAGCAGTTTTGGTATGGGGGAAGAGACCCAGTACTTC; CDR3: CASSFGMGEETQYF
size: many; D: .; V: TRBV7-6; J: TRBJ2-5; DNA: TGTGCCAGCAGCTCTAGGTTCAGGGAAATGGAGACCCAGTACTTC; CDR3: CASSSRFREMETQYF
size: many; D: .; V: TRBV13; J: TRBJ1-1; DNA: TGTGCCAGCAGCGCGGTCCTTAGCGATGAAGCTTTCTTT; CDR3: CASSAVLSDEAFF
size: many; D: .; V: TRBV7-6; J: TRBJ2-7; DNA: TGTGCCAGCAGCTTAGAGGGTAGGATTTACGAGCAGTACTTC; CDR3: CASSLEGRIYEQYF
size: .; D: .; V: TRBV10-3; J: TRBJ1-1; DNA: TGTGCCATCAGTGAGATACCCGGACCCGTGGAAACTGAAGCTTTCTTT; CDR3: CAISEIPGPVETEAFF
size: many; D: TRBD1; V: TRBV5-6; J: TRBJ1-2; DNA: TGTGCCAGCAGCTGGGGACAGGACAACTATGGCTACACCTTC; CDR3: CASSWGQDNYGYTF
size: many; D: .; V: TRBV28; J: TRBJ1-5; DNA: TGTGCCAGCAAAGATGGGGTCCTAGGCAATCAGCCCCAGCATTTT; CDR3: CASKDGVLGNQPQHF
size: many; D: .; V: TRBV4-2; J: TRBJ2-7; DNA: TGTGCCAGCAGCCAATTCGACGGATACGAGCAGTACTTC; CDR3: CASSQFDGYEQYF
size: many; D: TRBD1; V: TRBV7-9; J: TRBJ1-2; DNA: TGTGCCCTCGGGACAGGGAAAGGCTACACCTTC; CDR3: CALGTGKGYTF
size: many; D: TRBD1; V: TRBV20-1; J: TRBJ1-1; DNA: TGCAGTGCTAGGGACAGGGTGGGGGGCATGAACACTGAAGCTTTCTTT; CDR3: CSARDRVGGMNTEAFF
size: many; D: .; V: TRBV19; J: TRBJ1-5; DNA: TGTGCCAGTAGTGACGGACTCAATCAGCCCCAGCATTTT; CDR3: CASSDGLNQPQHF
size: .; D: TRBD1; V: TRBV13; J: TRBJ2-7; DNA: TGTGCCAGCAGCGTGACCGGGACAGAGACCTACGAGCAGTACTTC; CDR3: CASSVTGTETYEQYF
size: many; D: .; V: TRBV11-2; J: TRBJ1-2; DNA: TGTGCCAGCAGCTTATTCCGACAGGTCTCGAGGGGCTACACCTTC; CDR3: CASSLFRQVSRGYTF
size: .; D: .; V: TRBV12-3/TRBV12-4; J: TRBJ2-2; DNA: TGTGCCAGCAGTACCACGGGACTTACCGGGGAGCTGTTTTTT; CDR3: CASSTTGLTGELFF
size: .; D: .; V: TRBV7-8; J: TRBJ1-5; DNA: TGTGCCAGCAGCTTCGACGGGAGGGGCAATCAGCCCCAGCATTTT; CDR3: CASSFDGRGNQPQHF
size: many; D: .; V: TRBV2; J: TRBJ1-5; DNA: TGTGCCAGCAGGGAAGGACGGAATAGCAATCAGCCCCAGCATTTT; CDR3: CASREGRNSNQPQHF
size: many; D: .; V: TRBV27; J: TRBJ2-3; DNA: TGTGCCAGCAGTCTAGGGGGGGGGGGAACAGATACGCAGTATTTT; CDR3: CASSLGGGGTDTQYF
size: many; D: .; V: TRBV12-3/TRBV12-4; J: TRBJ1-5; DNA: TGTGCCAGCAGTTTAGAGAGCAATCAGCCCCAGCATTTT; CDR3: CASSLESNQPQHF
size: many; D: .; V: TRBV7-9; J: TRBJ2-7; DNA: TGTGCCAGCAGCTTAGCCAACAGGGCTGAATACGAGCAGTACTTC; CDR3: CASSLANRAEYEQYF
size: .; D: .; V: TRBV15; J: TRBJ2-7; DNA: TGTGCCACCAGCAGAGATCGCGGGCCCTACGGCAGGGACTACGAGCAGTACTTC; CDR3: CATSRDRGPYGRDYEQYF
size: many; D: .; V: TRBV29-1; J: TRBJ2-5; DNA: TGCAGCGTGGAACAGGGTTACCAAGAGACCCAGTACTTC; CDR3: CSVEQGYQETQYF
size: .; D: .; V: TRBV12-5; J: TRBJ1-2; DNA: TGTGCTAGTGGTTTGGATCGGGACTGGGGAGGGGCGAAGAATGGCTACACCTTC; CDR3: CASGLDRDWGGAKNGYTF
size: .; D: .; V: TRBV10-3; J: TRBJ1-3; DNA: TGTGCCATCAGCCACGGACAGGGAAACACCATATATTTT; CDR3: CAISHGQGNTIYF
size: many; D: .; V: TRBV19; J: TRBJ1-2; DNA: TGTGCCAGTACAGGGACGGGCTATGGCTACACCTTC; CDR3: CASTGTGYGYTF
size: few; D: .; V: TRBV11-2; J: TRBJ2-7; DNA: TGTGCCAGCAGCTTACGCCAGATTTCCTACGAGCAGTACTTC; CDR3: CASSLRQISYEQYF
size: .; D: .; V: TRBV15; J: TRBJ2-5; DNA: TGTGCCACCAGCAGAGATCCGGGGGCTGGGGAGACCCAGTACTTC; CDR3: CATSRDPGAGETQYF
size: many; D: TRBD1; V: TRBV7-8; J: TRBJ2-5; DNA: TGTGCCAGCAGCCGACAGGGGGAGGAGGAGACCCAGTACTTC; CDR3: CASSRQGEEETQYF
size: many; D: .; V: TRBV28; J: TRBJ1-1; DNA: TGTGCCAGCATGCCCCCGGGCACTGAAGCTTTCTTT; CDR3: CASMPPGTEAFF
size: many; D: .; V: TRBV7-6; J: TRBJ2-5; DNA: TGTGCCAGCAGCCCCCGGTCCTTAGGGGGAACCCAGTACTTC; CDR3: CASSPRSLGGTQYF
size: .; D: .; V: TRBV5-1; J: TRBJ1-2; DNA: TGCGCCAGCAGCTCCGCCGGGGGGCCCGAGATCTATGGCTACACCTTC; CDR3: CASSSAGGPEIYGYTF
size: many; D: .; V: TRBV28; J: TRBJ2-4; DNA: TGTGCCAGCAGTTTTGTCAATCTAGCCAAAAACATTCAGTACTTC; CDR3: CASSFVNLAKNIQYF
size: many; D: .; V: TRBV2; J: TRBJ1-5; DNA: TGTGCCAGCAGTGTACAGCCAGGAGAAAATCAGCCCCAGCATTTT; CDR3: CASSVQPGENQPQHF